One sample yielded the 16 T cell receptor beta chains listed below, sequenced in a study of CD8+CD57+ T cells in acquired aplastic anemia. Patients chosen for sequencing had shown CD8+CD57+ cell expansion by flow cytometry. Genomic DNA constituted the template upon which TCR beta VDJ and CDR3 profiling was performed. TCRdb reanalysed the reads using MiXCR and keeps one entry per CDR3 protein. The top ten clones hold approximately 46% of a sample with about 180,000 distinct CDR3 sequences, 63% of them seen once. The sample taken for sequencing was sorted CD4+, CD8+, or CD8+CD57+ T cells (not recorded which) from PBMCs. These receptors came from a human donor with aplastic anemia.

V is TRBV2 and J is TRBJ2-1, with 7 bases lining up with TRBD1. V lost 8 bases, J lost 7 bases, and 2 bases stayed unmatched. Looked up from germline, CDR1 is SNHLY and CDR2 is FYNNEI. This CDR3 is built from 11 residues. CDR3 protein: CASQGVNEQFF. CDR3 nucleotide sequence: TGTGCCAGCCAGGGGGTAAATGAGCAGTTCTTC.

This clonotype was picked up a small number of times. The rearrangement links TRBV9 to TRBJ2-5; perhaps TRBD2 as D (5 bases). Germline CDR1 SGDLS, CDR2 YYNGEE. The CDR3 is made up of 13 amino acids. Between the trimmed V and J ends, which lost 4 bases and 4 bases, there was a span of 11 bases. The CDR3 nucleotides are TGTGCCAGCAGCTTCGGACTTGGAGAGACCCAGTACTTC. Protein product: CASSFGLGETQYF.

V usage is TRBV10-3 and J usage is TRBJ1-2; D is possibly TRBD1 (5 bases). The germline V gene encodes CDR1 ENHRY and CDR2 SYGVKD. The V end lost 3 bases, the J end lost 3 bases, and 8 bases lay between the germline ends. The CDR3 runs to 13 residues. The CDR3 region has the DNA TGTGCCATCAGTGAAAGGGGTGACTATGGCTACACCTTC. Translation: CAISERGDYGYTF.

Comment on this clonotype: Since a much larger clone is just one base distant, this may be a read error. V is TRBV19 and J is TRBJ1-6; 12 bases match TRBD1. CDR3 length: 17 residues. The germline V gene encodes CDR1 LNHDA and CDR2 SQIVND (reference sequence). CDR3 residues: CTSSMLGQGAKNSPLHF. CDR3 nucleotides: TGTACCAGTAGTATGTTGGGACAGGGGGCGAAAAATTCACCCCTCCACTTT.

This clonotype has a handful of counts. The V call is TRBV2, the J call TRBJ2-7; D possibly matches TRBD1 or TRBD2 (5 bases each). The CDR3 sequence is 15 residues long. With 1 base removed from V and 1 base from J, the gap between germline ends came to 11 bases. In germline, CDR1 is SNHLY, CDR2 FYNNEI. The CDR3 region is CASSEGDSGSYEQYF. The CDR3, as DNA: TGTGCCAGCAGTGAAGGTGACAGCGGTTCCTACGAGCAGTACTTC.

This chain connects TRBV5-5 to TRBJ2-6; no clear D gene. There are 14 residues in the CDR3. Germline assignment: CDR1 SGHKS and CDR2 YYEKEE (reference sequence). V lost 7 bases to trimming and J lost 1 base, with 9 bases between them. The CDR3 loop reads CASHAESGANVLTF. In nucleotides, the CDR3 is TGTGCCAGCCACGCAGAATCTGGGGCCAACGTCCTGACTTTC.

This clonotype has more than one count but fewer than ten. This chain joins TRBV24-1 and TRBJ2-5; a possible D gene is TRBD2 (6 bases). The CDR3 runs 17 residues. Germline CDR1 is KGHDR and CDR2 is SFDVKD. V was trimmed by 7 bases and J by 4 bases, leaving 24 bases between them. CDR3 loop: CATRKYPEGSNGETQYF. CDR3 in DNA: TGTGCCACCAGAAAGTACCCGGAGGGGTCCAACGGAGAGACCCAGTACTTC.

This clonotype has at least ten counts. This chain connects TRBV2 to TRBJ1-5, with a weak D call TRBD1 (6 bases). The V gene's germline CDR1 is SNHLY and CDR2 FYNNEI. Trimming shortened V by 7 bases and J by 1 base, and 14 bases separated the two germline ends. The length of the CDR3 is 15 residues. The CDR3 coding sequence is TGTGCCAGCAACTCGGGGGGGGCAAGCAATCAGCCCCAGCATTTT. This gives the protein CASNSGGASNQPQHF.

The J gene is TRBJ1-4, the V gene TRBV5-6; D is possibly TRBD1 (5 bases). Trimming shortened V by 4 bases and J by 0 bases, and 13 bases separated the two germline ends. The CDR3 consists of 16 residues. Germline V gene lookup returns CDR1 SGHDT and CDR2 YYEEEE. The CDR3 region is CASSPWGPTTNEKLFF. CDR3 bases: TGTGCCAGCAGCCCCTGGGGCCCGACAACTAATGAAAAACTGTTTTTT.

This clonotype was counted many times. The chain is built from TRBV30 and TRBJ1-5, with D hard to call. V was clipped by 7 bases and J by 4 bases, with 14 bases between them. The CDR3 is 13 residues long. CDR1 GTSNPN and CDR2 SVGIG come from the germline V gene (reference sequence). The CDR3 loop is CASTHGLNQPQHF. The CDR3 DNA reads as TGTGCCTCAACCCACGGCCTTAATCAGCCCCAGCATTTT.

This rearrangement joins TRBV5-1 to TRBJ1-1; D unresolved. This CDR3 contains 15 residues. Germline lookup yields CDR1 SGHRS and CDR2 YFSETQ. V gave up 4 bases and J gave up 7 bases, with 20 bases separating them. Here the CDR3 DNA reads TGCGCCAGCAGCCCTTCTTACGTGGAGGGTGGTGAAGCTTTCTTT. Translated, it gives CASSPSYVEGGEAFF.

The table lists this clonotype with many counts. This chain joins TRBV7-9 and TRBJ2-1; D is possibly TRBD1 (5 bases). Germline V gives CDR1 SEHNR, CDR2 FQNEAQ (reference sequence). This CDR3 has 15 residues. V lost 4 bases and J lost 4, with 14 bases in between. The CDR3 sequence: CASSSSLTEYNEQFF. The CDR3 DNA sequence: TGTGCCAGCAGCTCCTCTCTGACAGAGTACAATGAGCAGTTCTTC. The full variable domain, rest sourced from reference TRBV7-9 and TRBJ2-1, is DTGVSQNPRHKITKRGQNVTFRCDPISEHNRLYWYRQTLGQGPEFLTYFQNEAQLEKSRLLSDRFSAERPKGSFSTLEIQRTEQGDSAMYLCASSSSLTEYNEQFFGPGTRLTVL.

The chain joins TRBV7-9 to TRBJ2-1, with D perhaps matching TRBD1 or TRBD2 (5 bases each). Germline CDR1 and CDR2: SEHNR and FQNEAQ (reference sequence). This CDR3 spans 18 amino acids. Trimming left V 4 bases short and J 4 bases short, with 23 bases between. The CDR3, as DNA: TGTGCCAGCAGCTCCACCGGGACCTTCGGGCCCCCTTACAATGAGCAGTTCTTC. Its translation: CASSSTGTFGPPYNEQFF.

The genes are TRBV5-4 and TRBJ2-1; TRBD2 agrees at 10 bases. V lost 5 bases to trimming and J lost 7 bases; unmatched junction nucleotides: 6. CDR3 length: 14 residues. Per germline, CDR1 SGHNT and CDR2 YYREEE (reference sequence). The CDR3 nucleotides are TGTGCCAGCAGTACGGCACTAGCGGGGAATGAGCAGTTCTTC. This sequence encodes CASSTALAGNEQFF.

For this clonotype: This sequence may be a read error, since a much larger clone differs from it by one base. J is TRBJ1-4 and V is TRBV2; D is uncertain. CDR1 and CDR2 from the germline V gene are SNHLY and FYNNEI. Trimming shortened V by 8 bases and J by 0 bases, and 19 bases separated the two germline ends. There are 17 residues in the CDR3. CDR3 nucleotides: TGTGCCAGCGGTTATACCGGAGGGCCAACAACTAATGAAAAACTGTTTTTT. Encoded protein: CASGYTGGPTTNEKLFF.

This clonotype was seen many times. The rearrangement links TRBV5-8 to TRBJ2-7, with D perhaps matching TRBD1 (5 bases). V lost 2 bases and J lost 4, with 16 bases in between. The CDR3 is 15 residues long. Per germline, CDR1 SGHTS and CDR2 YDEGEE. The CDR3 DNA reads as TGTGCCAGCAGCTTCGGGCAGGGTACAGGTTACGAGCAGTACTTC. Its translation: CASSFGQGTGYEQYF.